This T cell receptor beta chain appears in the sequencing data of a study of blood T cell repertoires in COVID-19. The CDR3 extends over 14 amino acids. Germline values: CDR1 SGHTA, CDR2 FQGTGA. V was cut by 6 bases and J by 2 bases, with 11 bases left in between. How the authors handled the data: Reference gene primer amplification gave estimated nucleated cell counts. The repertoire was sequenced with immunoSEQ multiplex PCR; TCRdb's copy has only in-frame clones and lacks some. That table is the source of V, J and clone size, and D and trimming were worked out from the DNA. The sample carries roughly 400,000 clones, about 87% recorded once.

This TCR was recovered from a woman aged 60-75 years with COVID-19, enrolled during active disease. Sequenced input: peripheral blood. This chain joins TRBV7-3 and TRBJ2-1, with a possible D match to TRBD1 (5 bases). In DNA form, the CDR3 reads TGTGCCAGCAGTCGACAGCCTGCCTACAATGAGCAGTTCTTC. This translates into CASSRQPAYNEQFF.